Following are 14 T cell receptor beta chains from one sample sequenced in a study of OX40 agonist ivuxolimab in advanced cancers. The data were produced by immunoSEQ multiplex PCR, yet TCRdb's version contains in-frame clones alone and is incomplete. The sample has some 35,000 clones, less than 85% seen once. Sequences were derived from CD4+ or CD8+ T cells sorted from blood, sampled in a trial of the OX40 agonist ivuxolimab. Receptors were obtained from an adult with an advanced solid tumor such as melanoma, head and neck, liver or kidney cancer.

This clone showed up just a few times. The chain uses TRBV19 and TRBJ1-6; 9 nucleotides align to TRBD1. Germline loops: CDR1 LNHDA, CDR2 SQIVND (reference sequence). The CDR3 is 14 residues long. The V and J ends lost 1 base and 10 bases, in that order; junction bases with no gene match: 2. This CDR3 is CASSIVGTGSPLHF. The DNA for the CDR3 is TGTGCCAGTAGTATAGTTGGGACAGGGTCACCCCTCCACTTT.

The chain employs TRBV7-8 and TRBJ2-1; a weak D match, TRBD2 (6 bases). The CDR3 totals 14 residues. V was shortened by 1 base and J by 3 bases, with 7 bases between the two germline ends. The germline CDR1 and CDR2 sequences are SGHVS and FQNEAQ. CDR3 DNA sequence: TGTGCCAGCAGCTTAGTGGGACTCTACAATGAGCAGTTCTTC. Protein product: CASSLVGLYNEQFF.

The chain uses TRBV5-6 and TRBJ2-3; 11 bases match TRBD2. Germline loops: CDR1 SGHDT, CDR2 YYEEEE. After removal of 0 bases from V and 4 bases from J, the junction contained 7 bases not matched to a gene. The CDR3 spans 17 residues. CDR3 protein: CASSLGLAGKGSDTQYF. CDR3 in DNA: TGTGCCAGCAGCTTGGGACTAGCGGGGAAGGGCTCAGATACGCAGTATTTT.

This clone was picked up a small number of times. The rearrangement joins TRBV2 to TRBJ1-1, with D possibly being TRBD1 (5 bases). Germline assignment: CDR1 SNHLY and CDR2 FYNNEI. Trimming took off 10 bases at V and 7 bases at J, with 16 bases between the two ends. This CDR3 is built from 12 residues. CDR3 sequence: CATRGPGGEAFF. DNA for the CDR3: TGTGCCACACGAGGACCGGGGGGTGAAGCTTTCTTT.

CDR3 in DNA: TGCGCCAGCAGCTTGGAGGGCCAGGGTGGGGACACCGGGGAGCTGTTTTTT. It codes for CASSLEGQGGDTGELFF. The rearrangement links TRBV5-1 to TRBJ2-2, with D possibly being TRBD1 (5 bases). The CDR3 has 17 residues. Trimming removed 0 bases at V and 3 bases at J, with 15 bases between. Germline V gives CDR1 SGHRS, CDR2 YFSETQ.

This chain joins TRBV5-1 and TRBJ2-3, with D tentatively TRBD2 (6 bases). V was trimmed by 1 base and J by 0 bases, leaving 9 bases between them. The CDR3 extends over 15 amino acids. From germline, CDR1 is SGHRS and CDR2 YFSETQ. The CDR3 bases are TGCGCCAGCAGCTTGTGGGGGGACAGCACAGATACGCAGTATTTT. It translates to CASSLWGDSTDTQYF.

The V gene is TRBV11-2, the J gene TRBJ2-7; tentative D call: TRBD2 (5 bases). The V gene's germline CDR1 is SGHAT and CDR2 FQNNGV. V was cut by 5 bases and J by 2 bases, with 16 bases left in between. CDR3 size: 15 residues. The CDR3 protein is CASSPSAGKTYEQYF. The CDR3 nucleotides are TGTGCCAGCAGCCCTTCTGCCGGGAAGACCTACGAGCAGTACTTC.

The sample holds one count of this clone. The chain links TRBV5-5 to TRBJ2-5, with 12 bases identical to TRBD2. This CDR3 is built from 16 residues. CDR1 is SGHKS and CDR2 is YYEKEE in the germline V gene (reference sequence). J gave up 2 bases and V 4 bases, and 6 bases lay outside the gene matches. The CDR3 loop reads CASSVPSGGAQETQYF. The CDR3 nucleotides read TGTGCCAGCAGCGTGCCTAGCGGGGGGGCACAAGAGACCCAGTACTTC.

The chain uses TRBV10-3 and TRBJ1-2, with D possibly matching TRBD1 (5 bases). V was pared by 0 bases and J by 10 bases, with 9 bases between. Germline lookup yields CDR1 ENHRY and CDR2 SYGVKD. The CDR3 totals 12 residues. CDR3 nucleotides: TGTGCCATCAGTGAGTCGTCCAGGGTCTACACCTTC. It yields the protein CAISESSRVYTF.

The chain recombines TRBV30 with TRBJ2-7; 12 nucleotides agree with TRBD2. CDR3 size: 13 residues. Germline trimming cut 0 bases from V and 7 bases from J; bases unmatched to any gene: 1. CDR1 is GTSNPN, CDR2 SVGIG, per germline (reference sequence). The CDR3 loop reads CAWSVTSGGEQYF. The CDR3 DNA follows: TGTGCCTGGAGTGTCACTAGCGGGGGGGAGCAGTACTTC.

The DNA of the CDR3 is TGTGCCAGCAGTTTCTCGACAGGGGGCGTGCAGACCCAGTACTTC. Translating it yields CASSFSTGGVQTQYF. J is TRBJ2-5 and V is TRBV27, with 10 bases lining up with TRBD1. Per the germline V gene, CDR1 is MNHEY and CDR2 is SMNVEV (reference sequence). The trim removed 3 bases at V and 6 bases at J, leaving 7 bases unmatched. The CDR3 has 15 amino acids.

The gene calls are TRBV6-5 and TRBJ2-7; D not resolved. V was clipped by 2 bases and J by 3 bases, with 17 bases between them. CDR3 size: 16 residues. Germline values: CDR1 MNHEY, CDR2 SVGAGI. CDR3 loop: CASSYKFPGSIYEQYF. For the CDR3, the DNA is TGTGCCAGCAGTTACAAATTCCCAGGTTCGATCTACGAGCAGTACTTC.

The chain employs TRBV9 and TRBJ2-6; 7 bases map to TRBD1. J was trimmed by 2 bases and V by 7 bases; bases with no gene match: 6. The CDR3 has 15 amino acids. Germline assignment: CDR1 SGDLS and CDR2 YYNGEE. The CDR3 DNA sequence: TGTGCCAGCGCTACTACAGGGGCTGGGGCCAACGTCCTGACTTTC. Its translation is CASATTGAGANVLTF.

The rearrangement joins TRBV14 to TRBJ2-5; 7 bases are a match to TRBD1. V shed 5 bases, J shed 2 bases, and the junction held 5 bases outside the gene matches. The germline CDR1 and CDR2 sequences are SGHDN and FVKESK. CDR3 size: 14 residues. The DNA of the CDR3 is TGTGCCAGCAGCAACCCGGGACAGCAAGAGACCCAGTACTTC. Its protein product is CASSNPGQQETQYF.